This is a list of T cell receptor beta chains from one sample in a study of T-cell memory formation after mild COVID-19. From the 5' RACE reads, TCRdb called clonotypes with MiXCR, one entry per CDR3 protein. The top ten clones hold more than 20% of a sample with under 350,000 distinct CDR3 sequences, roughly 16% of them seen once. The sample was PBMCs or a T cell subset sorted from them (not recorded which). These receptor sequences come from a man aged 18 to 29 who had mild COVID-19 (a few samples of this study predate the infection). Cell type and time point are not known. CDR3s include the opening cysteine and the closing phenylalanine or tryptophan. Each record gives: V gene, clone size, D gene, J gene, CDR3 protein, CDR3 DNA. A D gene is named only where the DNA matches it firmly. Clone size is given for some rows only: seen once, a few or many times, or a class if the clone is expanded.

TRBV19,few,.,TRBJ2-1,CASSINSGPSSYNEQFF,TGTGCCAGTAGTATCAACTCAGGGCCTAGCTCCTACAATGAGCAGTTCTTC
TRBV4-1,few,.,TRBJ2-5,CASSQVAREEETQYF,TGCGCCAGCAGCCAAGTGGCCAGGGAAGAAGAGACCCAGTACTTC
TRBV12-3/TRBV12-4,few,.,TRBJ1-1,CASSFQENTEAFF,TGTGCCAGCAGTTTTCAGGAGAACACTGAAGCTTTCTTT
TRBV14,.,.,TRBJ1-1,CASSEQLNTEAFF,TGTGCCAGCAGTGAACAGCTGAACACTGAAGCTTTCTTT
TRBV6-6,.,.,TRBJ1-3,CASSGQGYNTIYF,TGTGCCAGCAGTGGGCAGGGGTACAACACCATATATTTT
TRBV6-1,many,TRBD1,TRBJ1-1,CASSENRGSTEAFF,TGTGCCAGCAGTGAGAACAGGGGAAGCACTGAAGCTTTCTTT
TRBV7-9,.,.,TRBJ1-5,CASSPGVPRSNQPQHF,TGTGCCAGCAGCCCCGGTGTCCCAAGGAGCAATCAGCCCCAGCATTTT
TRBV6-4,.,TRBD1,TRBJ1-2,CASSASSGTGVGYTF,TGTGCCAGCAGTGCATCCTCAGGGACAGGCGTCGGCTACACCTTC
TRBV25-1,.,.,TRBJ2-3,CASSARRRATDTQYF,TGTGCCAGCAGTGCGCGGCGACGGGCCACAGATACGCAGTATTTT
TRBV28,.,.,TRBJ1-1,CASSNRAPSAFF,TGTGCCAGCAGTAATCGCGCCCCTAGCGCTTTCTTT
TRBV6-1,.,.,TRBJ1-2,CASSEAVYAGPPDGYTF,TGTGCCAGCAGTGAAGCCGTGTATGCCGGCCCTCCGGATGGCTACACCTTC